The 8 T cell receptor beta chains given below trace back to one sample, sequenced in a study of OX40 agonist ivuxolimab in advanced cancers. Here immunoSEQ multiplex PCR was the method, and the copy in TCRdb shows in-frame clones only, minus some. Of some 57,000 clones listed, over 80% are singletons. This material consisted of CD4+ or CD8+ T cells sorted from blood, taken in a trial of the OX40 agonist ivuxolimab. All receptors come from an adult with an advanced solid tumor such as melanoma, head and neck, liver or kidney cancer.

The chain links TRBV6-5 to TRBJ1-6, with D possibly matching TRBD1 (5 bases). The CDR3 sequence is 14 residues long. V was trimmed by 5 bases and J by 10 bases, leaving 15 bases between them. The germline V gene has CDR1 MNHEY and CDR2 SVGAGI. This CDR3 is CASSPYGAQSPLHF. The CDR3, as DNA: TGTGCCAGCAGTCCCTATGGGGCGCAATCACCCCTCCACTTT.

The chain has TRBV27 and TRBJ1-2, with 9 positions matching TRBD1. V gave up 2 bases and J gave up 8 bases; unmatched junction bases: 6. The germline CDR1 and CDR2 sequences are MNHEY and SMNVEV (reference sequence). The CDR3 totals 14 residues. The CDR3 here is CASSLGGTGRGYTF. The CDR3, as DNA: TGTGCCAGCAGTTTAGGCGGGACAGGGCGAGGCTACACCTTC.

The chain is built from TRBV19 and TRBJ2-3; TRBD1 agrees at 9 bases. Trimming cost V 2 bases and J 2 bases; bases outside gene matches: 14. Germline V CDR1 and CDR2: LNHDA, SQIVND (reference sequence). The length of the CDR3 is 19 residues. Written as DNA, the CDR3 is TGTGCCAGTAGTATAAGGGGGGACGGACAGGGGAAATACACAGATACGCAGTATTTT. This encodes CASSIRGDGQGKYTDTQYF.

The chain links TRBV6-1 to TRBJ2-6; D possibly corresponds to TRBD2 (5 bases). CDR1 and CDR2 from the germline V gene are MNHNS and SASEGT. The CDR3 loop spans 15 amino acids. Deletions cut 5 bases from V and 6 bases from J, with 14 bases between. The CDR3, as DNA: TGTGCCAGCAGTAGAGGGAGTTCCCAGGCCAACGTCCTGACTTTC. Protein: CASSRGSSQANVLTF.

The rearrangement joins TRBV5-6 to TRBJ2-3; perhaps TRBD2 as D (6 bases). Germline values: CDR1 SGHDT, CDR2 YYEEEE. V lost 0 bases, J lost 4 bases, and 15 bases lay in between. This CDR3 is 16 amino acids long. The CDR3 loop is CASSLDWGLAADTQYF. For the CDR3, the DNA is TGTGCCAGCAGCTTGGATTGGGGGTTAGCGGCAGATACGCAGTATTTT.

CDR3 amino acids: CASSTGTFSTDTQYF. As DNA, the CDR3 is TGTGCCAGCAGCACCGGGACATTCAGCACAGATACGCAGTATTTT. The V and J genes are TRBV9 and TRBJ2-3; perhaps TRBD1 as D (6 bases). This CDR3 has 15 residues. V lost 4 bases and J lost 0, with 12 bases in between. Germline CDR1 is SGDLS and CDR2 is YYNGEE.

The chain recombines TRBV7-9 with TRBJ2-3, with TRBD2 matching over 8 bases. This CDR3 is 15 amino acids long. CDR1 SEHNR and CDR2 FQNEAQ come from the germline V gene (reference sequence). Losses at the gene ends were 2 bases for V and 2 bases for J; bases not matched to a gene: 3. The CDR3 region has the DNA TGTGCCAGCAGCTTACCCGGGGGGGCCACAGATACGCAGTATTTT. Translated, it gives CASSLPGGATDTQYF.

As regards this clone: Germline is not matched at one junction end, which may reflect a read error. This chain joins TRBV7-3 and TRBJ2-7, with 8 bases matching TRBD1. The CDR3 spans 13 residues. The germline V gene has CDR1 SGHTA and CDR2 FQGTGA. CDR3 nucleotide sequence: TGTGCCAGCAGTTTAAGGACAGGGAACGAGCAGTACTTC. Translating it yields CASSLRTGNEQYF.